This T cell receptor beta chain emerged from a study of T-cell reconstitution after alpha-beta-depleted transplantation in children. General study findings and limits: Alpha-beta T cells present about two months after transplant were reported to originate from several hundred expanded graft clones. Newly produced T cells mostly accounted for T-cell counts and diversity one year post-transplant. Diversity of TCRbeta at day 60 was high in some patients, arising from surviving recipient T cells and thymic progenitors.

For TCRbeta, the library was prepared with unique molecular identifiers. MiXCR, applied by TCRdb to the PCR reads, yields one record per CDR3 protein. The sample consists of approximately 650,000 distinct CDR3 sequences, around 13% of them appearing once. As to this clonotype: No antigen is known for it.

Source: PBMCs, taken before TCRalphabeta/CD19-depleted stem cell transplant. The TCR was taken from a girl aged 2-10 years with congenital amegakaryocytic thrombocytopenia, due to receive a stem cell transplant.

CDR3 protein: CASNILNEQYF. Here the CDR3 DNA reads TGTGCCAGCAACATCCTTAACGAGCAGTACTTC. This chain joins TRBV7-9 and TRBJ2-7; D remains unclear. Germline lookup yields CDR1 SEHNR and CDR2 FQNEAQ (reference sequence). The CDR3 sequence is 11 residues long. Trimming left V 7 bases short and J 5 bases short, with 9 bases between.